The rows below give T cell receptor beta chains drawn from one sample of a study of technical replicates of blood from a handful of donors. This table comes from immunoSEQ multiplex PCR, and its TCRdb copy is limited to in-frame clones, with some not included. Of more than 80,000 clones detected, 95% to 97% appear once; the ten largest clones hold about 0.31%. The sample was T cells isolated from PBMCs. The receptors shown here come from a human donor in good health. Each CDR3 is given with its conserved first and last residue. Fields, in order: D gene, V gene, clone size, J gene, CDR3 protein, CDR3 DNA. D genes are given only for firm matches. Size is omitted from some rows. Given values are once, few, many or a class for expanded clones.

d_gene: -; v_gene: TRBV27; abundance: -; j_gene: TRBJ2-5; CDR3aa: CASTSQGRETQYF; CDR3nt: TGTGCCAGCACCTCCCAGGGTAGAGAGACCCAGTACTTC
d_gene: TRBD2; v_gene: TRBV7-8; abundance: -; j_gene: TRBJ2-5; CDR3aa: CATSGLAGQETQYF; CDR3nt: TGTGCCACATCTGGACTAGCGGGTCAGGAGACCCAGTACTTC
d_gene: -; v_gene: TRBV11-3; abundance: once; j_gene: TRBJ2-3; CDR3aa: CASSLRREADTQYF; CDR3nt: TGTGCCAGCAGCTTGAGGCGGGAAGCAGATACGCAGTATTTT
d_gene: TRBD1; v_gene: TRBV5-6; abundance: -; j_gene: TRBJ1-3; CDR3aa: CASSSDRGGNTIYF; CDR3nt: TGTGCCAGCAGCTCGGACAGGGGGGGAAACACCATATATTTT
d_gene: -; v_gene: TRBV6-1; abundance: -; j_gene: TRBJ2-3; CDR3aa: CASRETRRDTQYF; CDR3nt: TGTGCCAGCAGGGAAACTCGGAGAGATACGCAGTATTTT
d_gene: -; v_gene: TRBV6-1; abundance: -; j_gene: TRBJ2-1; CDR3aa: CASNLVVVLVDEQFF; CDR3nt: TGTGCCAGCAACTTAGTGGTCGTACTAGTTGATGAGCAGTTCTTC
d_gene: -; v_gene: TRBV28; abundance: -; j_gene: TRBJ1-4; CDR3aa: CASSLWLLGRNLATNEKLFF; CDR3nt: TGTGCCAGCAGTTTATGGTTACTGGGCAGGAACCTTGCAACTAATGAAAAACTGTTTTTT
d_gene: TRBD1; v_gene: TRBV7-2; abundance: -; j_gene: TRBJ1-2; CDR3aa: CASSLTGYGYTF; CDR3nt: TGTGCCAGCAGCTTGACAGGGTATGGCTACACCTTC
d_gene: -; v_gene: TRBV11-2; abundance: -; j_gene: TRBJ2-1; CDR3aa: CASSFRLLEQFF; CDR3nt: TGTGCCAGCAGCTTTAGACTACTTGAGCAGTTCTTC
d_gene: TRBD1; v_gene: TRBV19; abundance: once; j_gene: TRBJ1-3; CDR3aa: CASSRDREDGNTIYF; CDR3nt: TGTGCCAGTAGCCGGGACAGGGAGGATGGAAACACCATATATTTT
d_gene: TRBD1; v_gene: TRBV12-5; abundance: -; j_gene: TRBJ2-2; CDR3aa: CASGLEQGSYIGELFF; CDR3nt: TGTGCTAGTGGTTTGGAACAGGGGAGTTATATCGGGGAGCTGTTTTTT
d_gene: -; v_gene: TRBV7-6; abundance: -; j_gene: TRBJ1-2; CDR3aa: CASSLDLEGGRGYTF; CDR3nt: TGTGCCAGCAGCTTAGACCTGGAGGGAGGAAGAGGCTACACCTTC
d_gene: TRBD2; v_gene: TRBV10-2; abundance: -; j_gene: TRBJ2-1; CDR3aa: CASGGGPGLALNEQFF; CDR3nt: TGCGCAAGCGGGGGCGGACCGGGACTAGCACTCAATGAGCAGTTCTTC
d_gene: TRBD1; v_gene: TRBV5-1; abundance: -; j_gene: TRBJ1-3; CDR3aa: CASSQDRVTGNTIYF; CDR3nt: TGCGCCAGCAGCCAAGACAGGGTGACTGGAAACACCATATATTTT
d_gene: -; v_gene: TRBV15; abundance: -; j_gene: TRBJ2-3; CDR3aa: CATSRRSTDTQYF; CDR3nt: TGTGCCACCAGCAGGCGCAGCACAGATACGCAGTATTTT
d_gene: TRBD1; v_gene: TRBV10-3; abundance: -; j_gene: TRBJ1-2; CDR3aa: CAISEDRAGGYTF; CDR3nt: TGTGCCATCAGTGAGGACAGGGCCGGTGGCTACACCTTC
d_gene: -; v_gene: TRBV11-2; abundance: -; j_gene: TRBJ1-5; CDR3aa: CASSMRVNQPQHF; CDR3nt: TGTGCCAGCAGCATGAGGGTGAATCAGCCCCAGCATTTT
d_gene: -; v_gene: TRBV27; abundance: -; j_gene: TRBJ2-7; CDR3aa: CASSLRGAHEQYF; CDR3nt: TGTGCCAGCAGTTTACGGGGTGCCCACGAGCAGTACTTC
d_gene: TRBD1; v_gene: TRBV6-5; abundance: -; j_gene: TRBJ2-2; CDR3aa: CASSYGDRGELFF; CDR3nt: TGTGCCAGCAGTTACGGGGACAGGGGGGAGCTGTTTTTT
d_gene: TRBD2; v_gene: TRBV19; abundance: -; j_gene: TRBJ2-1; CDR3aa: CASSTHRDYSIYNEQFF; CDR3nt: TGTGCCAGTAGTACTCATCGGGACTACTCCATCTACAATGAGCAGTTCTTC
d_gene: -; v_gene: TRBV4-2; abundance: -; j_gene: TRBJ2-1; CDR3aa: CASSQDGHPQEQFF; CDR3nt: TGTGCCAGCAGCCAAGATGGTCACCCACAAGAGCAGTTCTTC
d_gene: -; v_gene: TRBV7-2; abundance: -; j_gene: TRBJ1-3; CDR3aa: CASSLALVAGNTIYF; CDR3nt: TGTGCCAGCAGCTTAGCGCTGGTAGCTGGAAACACCATATATTTT
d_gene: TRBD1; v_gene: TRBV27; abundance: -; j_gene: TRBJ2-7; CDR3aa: CASRGQAVPYEQYF; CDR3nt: TGTGCCAGCAGAGGACAGGCGGTCCCGTACGAGCAGTACTTC
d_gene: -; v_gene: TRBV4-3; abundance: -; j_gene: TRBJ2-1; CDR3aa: CASSQDGDTRSDEQFF; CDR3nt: TGCGCCAGCAGCCAAGATGGCGATACCCGCAGCGATGAGCAGTTCTTC
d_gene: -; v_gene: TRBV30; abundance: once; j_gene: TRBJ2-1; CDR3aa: CAWSVLESGVEQFF; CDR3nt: TGTGCCTGGAGTGTACTAGAAAGTGGGGTTGAGCAGTTCTTC
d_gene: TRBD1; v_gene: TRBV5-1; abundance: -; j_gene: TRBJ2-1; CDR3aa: CASSFIRGQGMDEQFF; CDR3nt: TGCGCCAGCAGCTTTATACGGGGACAGGGGATGGATGAGCAGTTCTTC
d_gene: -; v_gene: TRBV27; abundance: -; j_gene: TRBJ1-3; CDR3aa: CASSQTGWWGNTIYF; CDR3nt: TGTGCCAGCAGTCAGACCGGGTGGTGGGGAAACACCATATATTTT
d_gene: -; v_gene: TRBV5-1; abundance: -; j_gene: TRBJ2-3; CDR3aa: CASQKKVQRSTDTQYF; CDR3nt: TGCGCCAGCCAAAAAAAAGTCCAGCGGAGCACAGATACGCAGTATTTT
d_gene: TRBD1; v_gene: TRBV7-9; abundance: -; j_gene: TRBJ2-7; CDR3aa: CASSLDREIYEQYF; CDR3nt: TGTGCCAGCAGCCTAGACAGGGAGATCTACGAGCAGTACTTC
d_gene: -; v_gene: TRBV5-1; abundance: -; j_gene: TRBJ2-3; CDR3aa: CASSPLGLTDTQYF; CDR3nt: TGCGCCAGCAGCCCACTGGGACTCACAGATACGCAGTATTTT
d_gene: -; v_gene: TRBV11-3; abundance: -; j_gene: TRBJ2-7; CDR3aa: CASSQGQEYEQYF; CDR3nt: TGTGCCAGCAGCCAGGGGCAAGAGTACGAGCAGTACTTC
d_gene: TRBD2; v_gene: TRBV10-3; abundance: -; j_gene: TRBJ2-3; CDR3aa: CAITRGVSSTDTQYF; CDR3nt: TGTGCCATCACCCGGGGGGTTTCTAGCACAGATACGCAGTATTTT
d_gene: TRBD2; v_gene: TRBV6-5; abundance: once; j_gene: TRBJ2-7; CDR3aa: CASSRSGSDEQYF; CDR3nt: TGTGCCAGCAGCCGGAGCGGGAGCGACGAGCAGTACTTC
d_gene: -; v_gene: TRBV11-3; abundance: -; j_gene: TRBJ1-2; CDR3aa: CASSSDSNYGYTF; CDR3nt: TGTGCCAGCAGCTCGGACAGTAACTATGGCTACACCTTC
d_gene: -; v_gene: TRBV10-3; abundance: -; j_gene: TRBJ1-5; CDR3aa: CAIKPAKGDQPQHF; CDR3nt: TGTGCCATCAAACCAGCTAAGGGGGATCAGCCCCAGCATTTT
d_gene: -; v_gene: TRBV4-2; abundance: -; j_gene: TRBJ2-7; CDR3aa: CASSQDPGDYEQYF; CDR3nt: TGTGCCAGCAGCCAAGATCCAGGGGACTACGAGCAGTACTTC
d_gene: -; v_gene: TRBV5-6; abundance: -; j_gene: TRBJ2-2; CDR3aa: CASSPENYDRSTGELFF; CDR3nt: TGTGCCAGCAGCCCAGAGAATTATGACAGGTCCACCGGGGAGCTGTTTTTT
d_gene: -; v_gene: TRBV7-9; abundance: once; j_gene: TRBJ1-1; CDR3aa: CASSRTENTEAFF; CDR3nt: TGTGCCAGCAGTCGTACAGAGAACACTGAAGCTTTCTTT
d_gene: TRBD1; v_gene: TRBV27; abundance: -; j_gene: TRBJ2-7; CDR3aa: CASSRGHEQYF; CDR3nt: TGTGCCAGCAGCAGGGGGCATGAGCAGTACTTC
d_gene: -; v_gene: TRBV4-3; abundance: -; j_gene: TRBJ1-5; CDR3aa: CASSQDRGMGSNQPQHF; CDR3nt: TGCGCCAGCAGCCAAGATAGAGGGATGGGGTCCAATCAGCCCCAGCATTTT
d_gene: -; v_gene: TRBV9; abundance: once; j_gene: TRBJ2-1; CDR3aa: CASSVVPQSEQFF; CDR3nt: TGTGCCAGCAGCGTAGTACCGCAGTCCGAGCAGTTCTTC
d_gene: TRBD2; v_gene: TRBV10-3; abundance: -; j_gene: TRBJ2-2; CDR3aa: CAISEGLAGVGGELFF; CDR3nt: TGTGCCATCAGTGAGGGACTAGCGGGAGTCGGCGGGGAGCTGTTTTTT
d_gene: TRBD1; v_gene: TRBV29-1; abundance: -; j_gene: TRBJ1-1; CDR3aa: CSVSRDRGTEAFF; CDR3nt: TGCAGCGTCTCACGGGACAGGGGCACTGAAGCTTTCTTT
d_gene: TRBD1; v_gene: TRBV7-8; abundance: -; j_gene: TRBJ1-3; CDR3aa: CASSLGDRAGNTIYF; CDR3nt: TGTGCCAGCAGCTTAGGCGACAGGGCCGGAAACACCATATATTTT
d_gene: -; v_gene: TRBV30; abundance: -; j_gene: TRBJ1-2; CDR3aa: CAWRGDNAGYTF; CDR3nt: TGTGCCTGGCGAGGGGACAATGCTGGCTACACCTTC
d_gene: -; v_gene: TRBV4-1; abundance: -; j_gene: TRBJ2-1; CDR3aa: CASSQDGDEQFF; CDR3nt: TGCGCCAGCAGCCAAGACGGTGATGAGCAGTTCTTC
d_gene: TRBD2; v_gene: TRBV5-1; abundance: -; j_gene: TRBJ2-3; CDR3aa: CASSPPTSGTSPQYF; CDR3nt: TGCGCCAGCAGCCCTCCAACTAGCGGGACCTCGCCGCAGTATTTT
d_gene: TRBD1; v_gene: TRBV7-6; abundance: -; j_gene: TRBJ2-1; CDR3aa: CASSDPGGRVGNEQFF; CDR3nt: TGTGCCAGCAGCGACCCAGGGGGCAGAGTAGGCAATGAGCAGTTCTTC
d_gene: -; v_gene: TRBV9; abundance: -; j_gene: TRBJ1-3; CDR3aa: CASSVGGASSGNTIYF; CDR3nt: TGTGCCAGCAGCGTAGGTGGGGCCAGCTCTGGAAACACCATATATTTT
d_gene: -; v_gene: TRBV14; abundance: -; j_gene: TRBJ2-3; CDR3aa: CASSPRLTDTQYF; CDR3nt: TGTGCCAGCAGCCCCCGACTCACAGATACGCAGTATTTT
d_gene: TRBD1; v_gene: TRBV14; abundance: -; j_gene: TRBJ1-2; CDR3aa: CASSQEGTGLFYTF; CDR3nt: TGTGCCAGCAGCCAAGAAGGGACAGGACTTTTCTACACCTTC